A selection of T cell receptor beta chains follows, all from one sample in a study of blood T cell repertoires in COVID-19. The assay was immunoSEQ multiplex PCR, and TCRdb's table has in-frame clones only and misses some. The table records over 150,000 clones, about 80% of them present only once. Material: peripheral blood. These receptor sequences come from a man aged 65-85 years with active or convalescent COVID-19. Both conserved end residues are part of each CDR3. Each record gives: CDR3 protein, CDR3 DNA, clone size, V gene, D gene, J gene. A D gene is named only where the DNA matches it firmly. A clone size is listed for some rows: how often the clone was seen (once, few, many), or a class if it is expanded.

CASFGQLNTGELFF	TGCGCCAGCTTCGGACAGTTGAACACCGGGGAGCTGTTTTTT	few	TRBV5-1	-	TRBJ2-2
CASSLTSGNTGELFF	TGTGCCAGCAGCCTGACTAGCGGGAACACCGGGGAGCTGTTTTTT	few	TRBV7-6	TRBD2	TRBJ2-2
CATSRGRGGDYGYTF	TGTGCCACCAGCAGAGGCCGCGGGGGAGACTATGGCTACACCTTC	-	TRBV15	-	TRBJ1-2
CASSAGTGSSYEQYF	TGTGCCAGTAGTGCGGGGACAGGCAGCTCCTACGAGCAGTACTTC	-	TRBV19	TRBD1	TRBJ2-7
CASMKWSGGRETQYF	TGTGCCAGCATGAAGTGGTCCGGGGGAAGGGAGACCCAGTACTTC	-	TRBV3-1/TRBV3-2	-	TRBJ2-5
CASSRGGGDGYTF	TGTGCCAGCAGTCGCGGCGGGGGGGATGGCTACACCTTC	few	TRBV9	-	TRBJ1-2
CASSQSSSGYSTDTQYF	TGTGCCAGCAGCCAAAGTTCTAGCGGGTATAGCACAGATACGCAGTATTTT	-	TRBV3-1/TRBV3-2	TRBD2	TRBJ2-3
CASSPGLGLREQFF	TGCGCCAGCAGCCCGGGACTGGGCTTGCGTGAGCAGTTCTTC	-	TRBV4-3	-	TRBJ2-1
CASSPIIRPGKDTQYF	TGTGCCAGCAGCCCCATAATTAGGCCGGGGAAGGATACGCAGTATTTT	-	TRBV7-9	-	TRBJ2-3
CASSLTPGGIHQETQYF	TGTGCCAGCAGCTTGACGCCAGGGGGAATTCACCAAGAGACCCAGTACTTC	-	TRBV5-6	TRBD1	TRBJ2-5
CASSGGGGVVADTQYF	TGTGCCAGCAGTGGGGGCGGGGGGGTCGTCGCAGATACGCAGTATTTT	-	TRBV27	TRBD2	TRBJ2-3
CASSPIPGELYGYTF	TGCGCCAGCAGCCCTATCCCGGGAGAGCTCTATGGCTACACCTTC	-	TRBV5-1	-	TRBJ1-2
CASSSGRNRGVETQYF	TGTGCTAGCAGCTCAGGTCGGAACAGGGGAGTCGAGACCCAGTACTTC	few	TRBV7-7	TRBD1	TRBJ2-5
CATSRDPTEQETQYF	TGTGCCACCAGCAGAGATCCCACGGAGCAAGAGACCCAGTACTTC	once	TRBV15	-	TRBJ2-5
CASSARQGAPTEAFF	TGTGCCAGCAGCGCCCGGCAGGGGGCGCCCACTGAAGCTTTCTTT	-	TRBV9	TRBD1	TRBJ1-1
CASSFHNEKLFF	TGTGCCAGCAGTTTTCATAATGAAAAACTGTTTTTT	-	TRBV12-3/TRBV12-4	-	TRBJ1-4
CASSLDREGSTGELFF	TGTGCCAGCAGCCTGGACAGGGAGGGGAGCACCGGGGAGCTGTTTTTT	once	TRBV3-1/TRBV3-2	-	TRBJ2-2
CASSHGTGNSGANVLTF	TGTGCCAGCAGCCACGGGACAGGGAACTCTGGGGCCAACGTCCTGACTTTC	-	TRBV7-9	TRBD1	TRBJ2-6
CASSLGGYRGTDTQYF	TGTGCCAGCAGCTTAGGGGGTTACAGGGGCACAGATACGCAGTATTTT	-	TRBV7-2	-	TRBJ2-3
CASSEGLAGAQYF	TGTGCCAGCAGTGAAGGGCTGGCGGGGGCTCAGTACTTC	once	TRBV6-1	-	TRBJ2-5
CASSQQGRATNEKLFF	TGCGCCAGCAGCCAGCAAGGCAGGGCAACTAATGAAAAACTGTTTTTT	-	TRBV4-1	-	TRBJ1-4
CASSYQGRDQPQHF	TGTGCCAGCAGTTACCAGGGAAGAGATCAGCCCCAGCATTTT	-	TRBV6-2/TRBV6-3	-	TRBJ1-5
CASSGPHERVKETQYF	TGTGCCAGCAGTGGTCCCCACGAGAGGGTTAAAGAGACCCAGTACTTC	few	TRBV2	-	TRBJ2-5
CASSPVAGGSYEQYF	TGTGCCAGCTCACCAGTAGCGGGAGGGTCCTACGAGCAGTACTTC	-	TRBV18	TRBD2	TRBJ2-7
CASSLGAGNTGELFF	TGCGCCAGCAGCTTGGGGGCCGGGAACACCGGGGAGCTGTTTTTT	once	TRBV5-1	-	TRBJ2-2
CASSVGTEYGYTF	TGTGCCAGCAGTGTGGGGACAGAGTATGGCTACACCTTC	-	TRBV2	TRBD1	TRBJ1-2
CASSFLPGAQYF	TGTGCCAGCAGTTTTCTGCCCGGAGCGCAGTATTTT	-	TRBV28	-	TRBJ2-3
CASSFLQSAVSPLHF	TGTGCCAGCAGTTTTTTGCAGTCTGCGGTATCACCCCTCCACTTT	-	TRBV28	-	TRBJ1-6
CASGRERGQPQHF	TGTGCCAGCGGGAGGGAGCGAGGTCAGCCCCAGCATTTT	-	TRBV27	-	TRBJ1-5
CASSSTGIWEKLFF	TGCGCCAGCAGCTCCACAGGGATTTGGGAAAAACTGTTTTTT	-	TRBV5-1	-	TRBJ1-4
CASSHIPDRDWVNEQFF	TGCGCCAGCAGCCACATCCCGGACAGGGATTGGGTCAATGAGCAGTTCTTC	-	TRBV5-1	TRBD1	TRBJ2-1
CAISEQGGEAEAFF	TGTGCCATCAGTGAGCAGGGGGGCGAAGCTGAAGCTTTCTTT	-	TRBV10-3	TRBD1	TRBJ1-1
CASRATGGAKETQYF	TGTGCCAGCAGAGCAACAGGGGGCGCGAAAGAGACCCAGTACTTC	-	TRBV7-9	TRBD1	TRBJ2-5
CASSLGSGHSGANVLTF	TGTGCCAGCAGCTTAGGATCCGGACACTCTGGGGCCAACGTCCTGACTTTC	-	TRBV11-2	-	TRBJ2-6
CASSLGQGEGYTF	TGTGCCAGCAGCTTAGGACAGGGGGAAGGCTACACCTTC	-	TRBV7-8	TRBD1	TRBJ1-2